These 2 T cell receptor beta chains came from one sample sequenced in a study of control samples from healthy donors and cancer patients. The assay was immunoSEQ multiplex PCR, and TCRdb's table has in-frame clones only and misses some. The repertoire has roughly 170,000 clones, roughly 92% of them found once; the top ten carry approximately 1.5%. The sequencing input was blood. The source is a woman between 18 and 29 years old in good health.

The rearrangement links TRBV2 to TRBJ1-2; D not certain. This CDR3 has 15 amino acids. Trimming took off 6 bases at V and 0 bases at J, with 14 bases between the two ends. Germline-derived CDR1 and CDR2 are SNHLY and FYNNEI. The CDR3: CASSNWQSANYGYTF. The DNA of the CDR3 is TGTGCCAGCAGCAATTGGCAGTCAGCTAACTATGGCTACACCTTC.

The chain is built from TRBV7-8 and TRBJ1-3; D remains unclear. The CDR3 has 15 amino acids. Deletions cut 3 bases from V and 2 bases from J, with 11 bases between. Looked up from germline, CDR1 is SGHVS and CDR2 is FQNEAQ. The CDR3 sequence: CASSFERIPGNTIYF. The CDR3 bases are TGTGCCAGCAGCTTTGAAAGAATCCCTGGAAACACCATATATTTT.